These 18 T cell receptor beta chains were sequenced from one sample in a study of CD8+CD57+ T cells in acquired aplastic anemia. Genomic DNA was employed as the template in profiling TCR beta VDJ and CDR3. One entry per CDR3 protein results from TCRdb running MiXCR on the reads. The table lists under 150,000 distinct CDR3 sequences, 41% of them singletons, with around 8.4% in the top ten. Sequencing was performed on sorted CD4+, CD8+, or CD8+CD57+ T cells (not recorded which) from PBMCs. The source of these receptors is a human donor in good health, serving as a control.

The rearrangement uses TRBV7-9 and TRBJ2-7; 8 nucleotides line up with TRBD1. Germline V lookup: CDR1 SEHNR, CDR2 FQNEAQ (reference sequence). The CDR3 is 15 amino acids. V trimming: 5 bases; J trimming: 4 bases; junction bases outside the gene matches: 10. The CDR3, as DNA: TGTGCCAGCAGCCCCGTGGACAGGGCAGGGTACGAGCAGTACTTC. Translating gives CASSPVDRAGYEQYF.

The sample holds a few counts of this clonotype. This chain joins TRBV14 and TRBJ1-1, with TRBD1 as a possible D gene (5 bases). This CDR3 is built from 15 residues. Germline CDR1 and CDR2: SGHDN and FVKESK. V lost 1 base, J lost 5 bases, and 14 bases lay in between. CDR3 region: CASSQVFGGSTEAFF. CDR3 nucleotides: TGTGCCAGCAGCCAAGTTTTCGGGGGATCGACTGAAGCTTTCTTT.

This clonotype was counted ten times or more. The chain carries TRBV5-1 and TRBJ2-2, with 10 bases identical to TRBD2. This CDR3 region has 15 residues. V lost 1 base, J lost 6 bases, and 3 bases stayed unmatched. Germline V gene sequence: CDR1 SGHRS, CDR2 YFSETQ. Here the CDR3 DNA reads TGCGCCAGCAGCTTGTCGCTAGCGGGAGCCGGGGAGCTGTTTTTT. It encodes CASSLSLAGAGELFF.

At least ten counts were recorded for this clonotype. The chain has TRBV9 and TRBJ1-5; possibly TRBD1 for D (5 bases). The CDR3 totals 16 residues. Germline V gives CDR1 SGDLS, CDR2 YYNGEE. V lost 0 bases, J lost 2 bases, and 12 bases lay in between. Written as DNA, the CDR3 is TGTGCCAGCAGCGTAGATATGGGGGTTTGCAATCAGCCCCAGCATTTT. Protein: CASSVDMGVCNQPQHF.

This clonotype was recorded once. The chain links TRBV10-3 to TRBJ2-3, with TRBD1 matching 10 bases. This CDR3 has 13 amino acids. Germline V gene sequence: CDR1 ENHRY, CDR2 SYGVKD. After removal of 10 bases from V and 4 bases from J, the junction contained 5 bases not matched to a gene. The CDR3 is CANRQGAADTQYF. CDR3 nucleotide sequence: TGTGCCAACCGACAGGGGGCAGCAGATACGCAGTATTTT.

There are a few counts of this clonotype. J is TRBJ2-7 and V is TRBV10-3; D perhaps matches TRBD1 (6 bases). The CDR3 loop spans 12 amino acids. With 8 bases removed from V and 5 bases from J, the gap between germline ends came to 13 bases. CDR1 ENHRY and CDR2 SYGVKD come from the germline V gene. The CDR3 loop reads CAIGQGINEQYF. CDR3 in DNA: TGTGCCATCGGGCAGGGGATAAACGAGCAGTACTTC.

The V and J genes are TRBV11-2 and TRBJ2-1; 11 bases fit TRBD2. The V segment lost 2 bases and the J segment 9 bases; nucleotides outside the gene matches: 15. This CDR3 comprises 18 residues. Germline CDR1 and CDR2: SGHAT and FQNNGV. CDR3 region: CASSLHRLLAGVLSEQFF. For the CDR3, the DNA is TGTGCCAGCAGCTTACACCGATTACTAGCGGGAGTTCTATCTGAGCAGTTCTTC.

This clonotype was detected ten times or more. The chain uses TRBV9 and TRBJ2-3, with 16 bases matching TRBD2. V was clipped by 5 bases and J by 8 bases; unmatched bases: 11. The CDR3 is 17 amino acids. Germline V gene data show CDR1 as SGDLS and CDR2 as YYNGEE. CDR3 in DNA: TGTGCCAGCAGGAAGTCGGGGGGACTAGCGGGAGGGAGTACGCAGTATTTT. The encoded protein is CASRKSGGLAGGSTQYF.

In this sample, this clonotype turned up many times. V usage is TRBV28 and J usage is TRBJ1-1; weak D call: TRBD1 (6 bases). Trimming stripped 6 bases from V and 4 bases from J, with 18 bases between. CDR1 is MDHEN, CDR2 SYDVKM, per germline. The CDR3 contains 15 residues. CDR3 protein: CASRVPVGGVTEAFF. DNA for the CDR3: TGTGCCAGCAGAGTTCCCGTTGGGGGCGTCACTGAAGCTTTCTTT.

This clonotype has at least ten counts. The V gene is TRBV3-1, the J gene TRBJ1-1; a weak D match, TRBD1 (6 bases). The germline V gene encodes CDR1 LGHDT and CDR2 YNNKEL (reference sequence). The CDR3 is 15 amino acids. Between the trimmed V and J ends, which lost 3 bases and 5 bases, there was a span of 16 bases. The CDR3, as DNA: TGTGCCAGCAGCCATCACAGGGATGTAAGGACTGAAGCTTTCTTT. Translating gives CASSHHRDVRTEAFF.

The V call is TRBV2, the J call TRBJ1-4; unclear D gene. Germline CDR1 and CDR2: SNHLY and FYNNEI. V was pared by 5 bases and J by 0 bases, with 7 bases between. The CDR3 has 14 amino acids. The chain's CDR3 is CASSYDATNEKLFF. The CDR3 DNA reads TGTGCCAGCAGTTACGACGCAACTAATGAAAAACTGTTTTTT.

V gene TRBV20-1 combines with J gene TRBJ2-1, with 12 bases that match TRBD2. Trimming cost V 6 bases and J 0 bases; bases outside gene matches: 9. CDR1 is DFQATT, CDR2 SNEGSKA, per germline (reference sequence). The CDR3 sequence is 17 residues long. The CDR3 protein is CSARRLAGAVSYNEQFF. The CDR3 DNA sequence: TGCAGTGCGAGACGACTAGCGGGGGCCGTCTCCTACAATGAGCAGTTCTTC.

This clonotype was picked up many times. The chain carries TRBV25-1 and TRBJ1-6, with TRBD1 matching over 7 bases. The V and J ends lost 9 bases and 9 bases, in that order; junction bases with no gene match: 11. Germline loops: CDR1 MGHDK, CDR2 SYGVNS. The CDR3 length is 14 residues. The CDR3 region has the DNA TGTGCCAGGAGAAGGAGGGGGCTAGGTTCACCCCTCCACTTT. This encodes CARRRRGLGSPLHF.

V usage is TRBV7-2 and J usage is TRBJ2-3; TRBD2 is a possible D gene (6 bases). The CDR3 length is 13 residues. V gave up 4 bases and J gave up 5 bases, with 10 bases separating them. Germline V gives CDR1 SGHTA, CDR2 FQGNSA. CDR3 region: CASSSGGEDTQYF. The CDR3 DNA follows: TGTGCCAGCAGCTCCGGGGGTGAAGATACGCAGTATTTT. Combining the CDR3 with reference TRBV7-2 and TRBJ2-3 gives the whole variable domain GAGVSQSPSNKVTEKGKDVELRCDPISGHTALYWYRQSLGQGLEFLIYFQGNSAPDKSGLPSDRFSAERTGGSVSTLTIQRTQQEDSAVYLCASSSGGEDTQYFGPGTRLTVL.

CDR3 sequence: CAWSGGDRNTGELFF. The DNA for the CDR3 is TGTGCCTGGAGCGGCGGGGACCGGAACACCGGGGAGCTGTTTTTT. The chain has TRBV30 and TRBJ2-2; maybe TRBD2 (6 bases). Germline CDR1 GTSNPN, CDR2 SVGIG (reference sequence). Trimming took 3 bases from V and 1 from J, leaving 12 bases between them. The CDR3 spans 15 residues.

In this sample, this clonotype turned up many times. The chain combines TRBV7-6 with TRBJ2-5, with a weak D call TRBD2 (7 bases). Germline CDR1 is SGHVS and CDR2 is FNYEAQ. The CDR3 contains 13 residues. V was trimmed by 5 bases and J by 5 bases, leaving 12 bases between them. The CDR3 sequence: CASSRGGWETQYF. The CDR3 DNA reads TGTGCCAGCAGCCGCGGGGGCTGGGAGACCCAGTACTTC. Full variable domain (rest looked up from reference TRBV7-6 and TRBJ2-5): GAGVSQSPRYKVTKRGQDVALRCDPISGHVSLYWYRQALGQGPEFLTYFNYEAQQDKSGLPNDRFSAERPEGSISTLTIQRTEQRDSAMYRCASSRGGWETQYFGPGTRLLVL.

In this sample, this clonotype turned up many times. J is TRBJ2-3 and V is TRBV29-1; 9 nucleotides align to TRBD1. In germline, CDR1 is SQVTM, CDR2 ANQGSEA. The J segment lost 2 bases and the V segment lost 8 bases, leaving 5 bases of the junction unmatched. This CDR3 is 13 amino acids long. The CDR3 DNA reads as TGCAGCTCTGGGACAGGGAACACAGATACGCAGTATTTT. Encoded protein: CSSGTGNTDTQYF.

This clonotype occurred many times. The chain recombines TRBV16 with TRBJ1-2; D possibly corresponds to TRBD1 (6 bases). V lost 4 bases and J lost 6, with 12 bases in between. The germline V gene encodes CDR1 KGHSY and CDR2 FQNENV. The CDR3 loop spans 13 amino acids. The CDR3, as DNA: TGTGCCAGCAGCCGAAAGTCAGGGGATGGCTACACCTTC. It encodes CASSRKSGDGYTF.